This T cell receptor (beta chain) derives from a study of blood T cell repertoires in COVID-19 (dated by TCRdb to about 2020). With respect to the entire study: Collaborator samples came from the United States, Italy and Spain and covered acute and convalescent phases of COVID-19. The prospective study material was composed of cDNA or gDNA derived from T cells, B-cell-depleted T cells, or PBMCs. Subjects who had been exposed to COVID-19, were actively infected with it, or had recovered from it provided the deeply sampled blood TCRbeta repertoires that made up the dataset. The repertoires were released in a freely available public database intended as a resource for research on the immune response to SARS-CoV-2. The samples were drawn from the first 160 participants of the ongoing ImmuneRACE study and from 1,254 subjects provided by 6 global collaborators. A de-identified subject ID, COVID-19 status, age in years and sex were almost always included in the sample metadata. Where available, HLA class I and class II types were obtained from metadata supplied by the sample provider rather than from assay-based typing. Broader findings and caveats from the paper: The amount of clinical and demographic metadata varied by source and participant and was provided uncurated.

Of note for this clone: Its antigen is currently not known. There are no base qualities to consult, and no much larger clone falls within one base.

Collaborating institutions collected whole blood in K2EDTA tubes following their own protocols. For TCRbeta analysis, collaborators shipped samples in one of three forms: frozen whole blood, isolated PBMCs, or DNA extracted from either of those sample types. TCRbeta CDR3 regions were amplified from genomic DNA using the immunoSEQ Assay, a bias-controlled multiplex PCR. For the original study's pipeline: The number of nucleated cells in each sample was estimated by amplification of reference gene primers within the assay. Sequence reads were collapsed and filtered to measure the absolute abundance of every unique TCRbeta CDR3 rearrangement. For each sample, productive Simpson clonality was calculated by taking the square root of Simpson's diversity index across productive rearrangements. The clones in this table, taken by TCRdb from immuneACCESS, are in-frame only. Not every clone is retained; where verified, under half of the shortfall comes from an unresolved V gene, and the cause of the rest is unknown. From that table come the V and J calls and clone size; the DNA was used to work out D and trimming. This sample has over 300,000 clones in its table, and approximately 85% of those were observed once. Approximately 1.5% of the sample is held by the ten biggest clonotypes.

This clonotype originated in a woman aged 45 to 65 with acute or convalescent COVID-19. Sequenced: peripheral blood.

The CDR3 corresponds to CASNEFAGDEKLFF. The bases are TGTGCCAGTAATGAATTCGCAGGGGATGAAAAACTGTTTTTT. Rearrangement joined TRBV19 to TRBJ1-4; possibly the D gene is TRBD1, per 6 matching bases. CDR1 and CDR2 are read off the germline V gene (reference sequence) as LNHDA and SQIVND. The trim is 7 bases for V and 6 bases for J, with a gap of 15 bases between the germline ends. Spanning cysteine to phenylalanine, the CDR3 consists of 14 amino acids. The kept DNA is CDR3 alone, 42 bases in frame from the first base.